Reported below is one T cell receptor (beta chain). The antigen is not known. The data were obtained in a study of Graves' ophthalmopathy and Graves' hyperthyroidism. Study background: Peripheral blood samples were taken at initial diagnosis, before any treatment. Study-wide results and limits: From stable hyperthyroidism, ophthalmopathy was separated by a 13-signature model with around 90% sensitivity and more than 75% specificity. Blood was where most expanded thyroid clonotypes above 0.001 frequency also turned up.

PBMCs stemmed from around 9.1 ml of fresh peripheral blood. Transcripts of RNA were the source for amplifying TCR beta CDR3 regions. The workflow started with a first-round RT-PCR run with HTBI primers and then moved on to a second-round multiplex PCR. TCRdb reanalysed the multiplex PCR reads using MiXCR and keeps one entry per CDR3 protein. The data contain more than 150,000 distinct CDR3 sequences, less than 45% of them singletons. V shed 5 bases, J shed 0 bases, and the junction held 10 bases outside the gene matches. The germline CDR1 and CDR2 sequences are MNHEY and SMNVEV (reference sequence). The CDR3 has 17 residues.

The sequencing sample was made of peripheral blood. V usage is TRBV27 and J usage is TRBJ1-1; TRBD1 matches at 9 bases. The clonotype comes from a woman aged 35 to 49 with Graves' ophthalmopathy. The CDR3 protein is CASSPLTGGWMNTEAFF. DNA for the CDR3: TGTGCCAGCAGTCCCCTAACAGGGGGCTGGATGAACACTGAAGCTTTCTTT.